The following is a T cell receptor (beta chain) sequence with its context. Antigen: not known. TCRdb independently ran MiXCR on the reads; one entry per CDR3 protein. Among fewer than 350,000 distinct CDR3 sequences, more than 8% were seen once, and the ten largest hold about 3.9%. The data originate from a study of T cell repertoires in cytomegalovirus infection. As for the study in general: It can be stated that public TCR beta signatures indicated CMV infection as well as a matching HLA type.

Overall study results and limits: Across the ex vivo response, the dominant clonotypes were HLA-C-restricted CMV-specific TCR beta clonotypes.

Trimming stripped 6 bases from V and 4 bases from J, with 10 bases between. Germline loops: CDR1 MDHEN, CDR2 SYDVKM. The CDR3 runs to 13 residues. The clonotype comes from a human donor in good health (CMV status not recorded). Some clones in this sample may be carry-over from other donors' samples. The sequenced sample was PBMCs. The chain couples TRBV28 to TRBJ1-5, with a tentative D call TRBD1 (6 bases). Here the CDR3 reads CASSGGKNQPQHF. The CDR3 DNA reads as TGTGCCAGCAGCGGGGGCAAAAATCAGCCCCAGCATTTT.